This T cell receptor beta chain is from a study of CD8+CD57+ T cells in acquired aplastic anemia. Study-level information: Recorded DNA amounts for sorted CD4+ and CD8+ cells had an average of about 3.5 ug. General observations from the study: Patients were compared with controls for CD8+ Simpson's diversity, and no significant difference emerged. The number of CD8+ CDR3 sequences shared by patients and controls was approximately 28.

CD8+CD57+ cell expansion, shown by flow cytometry, had occurred in the patients selected for sequencing. None of the patients had been given any therapy when their blood was sampled. This clonotype was detected ten times or more. The antigen is unknown. The TCR beta profiling, which covered VDJ combination and CDR3 sequence, was carried out using genomic DNA as the template. TCRdb reanalysed the reads using MiXCR and keeps one entry per CDR3 protein. This table holds 250,000 to 300,000 distinct CDR3 sequences, approximately 58% found once. The sequencing sample was made of sorted CD4+, CD8+, or CD8+CD57+ T cells (not recorded which) from PBMCs. This receptor was identified in a human donor with aplastic anemia.

The CDR3 nucleotides read TGTGCCAGCAGCGTAGACCCGGCATCTGCGGTGACCTACAATGAGCAGTTCTTC. Residues: CASSVDPASAVTYNEQFF. The V gene is TRBV9, the J gene TRBJ2-1; D is undetermined. The germline CDR1 and CDR2 sequences are SGDLS and YYNGEE. The ends were cut back, 0 bases at V and 2 bases at J, with 18 bases in the middle. CDR3 length equals 18 residues.